Listed here is a single TCR beta chain. These data originate in a study of blood T cells in healthy people across ages. Looking at the study overall: Capture via template switching afforded approximately one barcoded beta molecule per two T cells.

Sample-barcoded 5' priming and a J-beta primer mix drove a second PCR of roughly 6 to 12 cycles. In TCRdb, the 5' RACE reads were re-called with MiXCR into one record per CDR3 protein. Of 950,000 to 1,200,000 distinct CDR3 sequences listed, more than 30% are singletons. Total RNA extraction produced at least 5.5 micrograms (per sample) for the study. Germline CDR1 is MNHEY and CDR2 is SMNVEV (reference sequence). CDR3 length: 13 amino acids. V lost 6 bases to trimming and J lost 5 bases, with 14 bases between them. The chain joins TRBV27 to TRBJ2-7; TRBD1 or TRBD2 may be the D gene (5 bases each). The origin of this receptor is a man aged 18 to 29 in good health. Input material: blood. CDR3 amino acids: CASSSGTADEQYF. CDR3 nucleotides: TGTGCCAGCAGCTCCGGGACCGCCGACGAGCAGTACTTC.